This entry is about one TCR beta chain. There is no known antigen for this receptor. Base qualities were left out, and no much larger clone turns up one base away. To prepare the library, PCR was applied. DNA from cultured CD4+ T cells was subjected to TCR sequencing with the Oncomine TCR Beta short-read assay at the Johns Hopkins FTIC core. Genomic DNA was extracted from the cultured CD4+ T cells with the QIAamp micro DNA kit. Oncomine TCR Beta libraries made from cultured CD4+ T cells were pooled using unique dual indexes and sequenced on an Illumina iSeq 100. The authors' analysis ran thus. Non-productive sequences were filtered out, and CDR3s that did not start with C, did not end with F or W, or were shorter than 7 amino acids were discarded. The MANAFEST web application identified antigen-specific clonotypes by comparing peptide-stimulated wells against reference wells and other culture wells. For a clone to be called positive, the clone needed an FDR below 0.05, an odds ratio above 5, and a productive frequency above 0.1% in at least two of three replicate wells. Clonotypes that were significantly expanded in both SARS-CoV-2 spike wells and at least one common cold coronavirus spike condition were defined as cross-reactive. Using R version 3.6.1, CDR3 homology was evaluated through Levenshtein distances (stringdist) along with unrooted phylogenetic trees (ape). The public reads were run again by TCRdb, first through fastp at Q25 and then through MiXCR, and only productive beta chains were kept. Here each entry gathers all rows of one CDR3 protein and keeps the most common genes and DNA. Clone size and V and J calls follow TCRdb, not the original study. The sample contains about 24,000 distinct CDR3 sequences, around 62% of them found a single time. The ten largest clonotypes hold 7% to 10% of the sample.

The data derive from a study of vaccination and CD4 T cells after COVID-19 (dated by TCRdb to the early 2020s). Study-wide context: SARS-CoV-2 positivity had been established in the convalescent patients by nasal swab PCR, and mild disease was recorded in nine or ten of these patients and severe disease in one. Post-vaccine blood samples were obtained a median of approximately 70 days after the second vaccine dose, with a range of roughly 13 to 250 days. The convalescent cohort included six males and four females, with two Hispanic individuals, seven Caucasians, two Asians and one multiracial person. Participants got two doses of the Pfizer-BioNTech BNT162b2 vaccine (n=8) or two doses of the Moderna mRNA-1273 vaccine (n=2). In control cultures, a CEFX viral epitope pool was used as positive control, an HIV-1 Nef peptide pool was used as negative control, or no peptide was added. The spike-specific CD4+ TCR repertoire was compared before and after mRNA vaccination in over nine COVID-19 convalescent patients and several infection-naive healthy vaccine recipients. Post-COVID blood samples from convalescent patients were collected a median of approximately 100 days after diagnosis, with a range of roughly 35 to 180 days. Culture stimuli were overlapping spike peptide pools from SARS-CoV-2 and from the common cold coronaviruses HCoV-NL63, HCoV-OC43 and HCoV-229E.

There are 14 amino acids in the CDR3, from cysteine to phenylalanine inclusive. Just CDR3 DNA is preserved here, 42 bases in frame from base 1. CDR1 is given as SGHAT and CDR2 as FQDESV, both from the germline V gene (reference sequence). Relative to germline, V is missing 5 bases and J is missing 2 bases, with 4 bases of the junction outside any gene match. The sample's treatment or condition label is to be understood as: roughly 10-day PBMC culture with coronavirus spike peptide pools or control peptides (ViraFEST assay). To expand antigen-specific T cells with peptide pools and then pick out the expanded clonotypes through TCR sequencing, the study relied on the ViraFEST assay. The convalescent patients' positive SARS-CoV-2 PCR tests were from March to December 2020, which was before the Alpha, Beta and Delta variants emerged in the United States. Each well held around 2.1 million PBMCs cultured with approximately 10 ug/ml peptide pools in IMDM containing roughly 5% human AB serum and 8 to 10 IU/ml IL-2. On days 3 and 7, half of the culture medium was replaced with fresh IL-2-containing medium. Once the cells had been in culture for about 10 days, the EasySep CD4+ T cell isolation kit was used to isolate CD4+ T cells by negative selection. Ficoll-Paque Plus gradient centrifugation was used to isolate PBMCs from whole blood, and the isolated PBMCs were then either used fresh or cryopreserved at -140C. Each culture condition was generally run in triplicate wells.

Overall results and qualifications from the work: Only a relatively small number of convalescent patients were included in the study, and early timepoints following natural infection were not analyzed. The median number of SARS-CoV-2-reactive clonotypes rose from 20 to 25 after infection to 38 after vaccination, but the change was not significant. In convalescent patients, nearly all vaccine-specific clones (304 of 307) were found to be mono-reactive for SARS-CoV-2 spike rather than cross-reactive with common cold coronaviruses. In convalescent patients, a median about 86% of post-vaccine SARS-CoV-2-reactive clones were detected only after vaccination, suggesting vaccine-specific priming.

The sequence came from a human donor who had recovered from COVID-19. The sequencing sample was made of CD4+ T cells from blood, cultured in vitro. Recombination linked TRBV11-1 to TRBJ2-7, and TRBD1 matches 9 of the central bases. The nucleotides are TGTGCCAGCAGCCGAGACAGGGGGGCCTACGAGCAGTACTTC. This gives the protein CASSRDRGAYEQYF.